The following is a TCR beta chain sequence with its context. Sample contribution per patient ranged from 1 to 8, covering pretreatment and on-treatment. Germline CDR1 SGHAT, CDR2 FQNNGV. With V trimmed by 4 bases and J by 6 bases, 6 bases remained unmatched. This CDR3 comprises 15 residues. TCRdb's copy holds only in-frame clones and misses some; the assay was immunoSEQ multiplex PCR. The table lists under 35,000 clones, about 89% of them singletons. This sample was included in a study of PD-L1 blockade in urothelial cancer. Overall study context: Males with bladder-origin urothelial cancer constituted about 90% of the roughly 30 patients. Investigators checked blood 3 weeks (second dose) and 6 weeks after treatment start.

The source was PBMCs, collected around atezolizumab (anti-PD-L1) treatment. This TCR derives from a man aged 50 to 60 with urothelial cancer. The chain combines TRBV11-2 with TRBJ1-4, with 9 nucleotides matching TRBD1. The chain's CDR3 is CASSSYRGRDEKLFF. The CDR3 nucleotides read TGTGCCAGCAGCTCGTACAGGGGGCGGGATGAAAAACTGTTTTTT.